This TCR beta chain was recorded in a study of post-analysis software for immune sequencing data. This clonotype has a handful of counts. What it binds is not known. The V gene lost 8 bases and the J gene lost 3 bases, with 13 bases spanning the gap. This CDR3 comprises 14 residues. Study-level points and caveats: The study found TRBV5-6, TRBV5-1 and TRBV20-1 among a few TRBV segments more frequent in patients than controls.

Unique molecular identifiers featured in each of the TCR beta cDNA libraries. TCRdb reprocessed the PCR reads with MiXCR, giving one entry per CDR3 protein. The data contain a few hundred thousand distinct CDR3 sequences, about a third of them seen just once; the ten biggest clones take up roughly 12%. The specimen was blood. V is TRBV12-3 or TRBV12-4 and J is TRBJ1-4; TRBD1 is a possible D gene (5 bases). This TCR was recovered from a girl between 5 and 17 years old with multiple sclerosis. In nucleotides, the CDR3 is TGTGCCAGCGGGTCGGGACCATCTAATGAAAAACTGTTTTTT. This codes for CASGSGPSNEKLFF.